The entry below gives a single T cell receptor (beta chain) sequence along with its context. The antigen remains undetermined. The source of the sample is a study of cytomegalovirus exposure and HLA in healthy donors. Overall study findings and caveats: Apart from CMV serostatus, no immune exposure information was available. Later analysis revealed greater clonal expansion in HLA-associated TCR beta chains than in equally common others.

The germline V gene encodes CDR1 MDHEN and CDR2 SYDVKM. Between the trimmed V and J ends, which lost 5 bases and 6 bases, there was a span of 16 bases. CDR3 length: 15 residues. A multiplex PCR was run with 60 Vbeta primers and 13 Jbeta primers. TCRdb's copy holds only in-frame clones and misses some; the assay was immunoSEQ multiplex PCR. The sample shows 220,000 or so clones, 60% to 80% of them seen only once. The chain combines TRBV28 with TRBJ2-2; possible D gene TRBD2, 5 bases. Sequencing input: PBMCs. This receptor was obtained from a woman aged 25 to 39 in good health and CMV-seronegative. The CDR3 DNA reads TGTGCCAGCAGTCCGAGGGTAAAGGCGTCCGGGGAGCTGTTTTTT. Its protein product is CASSPRVKASGELFF.